The 2 T cell receptor beta chains given below trace back to one sample, sequenced in a study of monozygotic twins with inflammatory bowel disease. TCRdb reprocessed the 5' RACE reads, keeping one entry per CDR3 protein, no DNA. The sample holds about 110,000 distinct CDR3 sequences. Sample: blood. These TCRs come from a human donor with ulcerative colitis or Crohn's disease, or a healthy co-twin of an affected twin (not recorded which).

V gene TRBV20-1 combines with J gene TRBJ2-2; TCRdb's D call of TRBD2 is untestable without DNA. Per the germline V gene, CDR1 is DFQATT and CDR2 is SNEGSKA (reference sequence). The CDR3 contains 18 residues. CDR3 sequence: CSASRLAGAPRDTGELFF.

The chain joins TRBV10-3 to TRBJ1-6. Germline values: CDR1 ENHRY, CDR2 SYGVKD. This CDR3 is built from 15 residues. CDR3 region: CAISESRGANSPLHF.